Shown below are 26 T cell receptor beta chains from a single sample sequenced in a study of early T cells in non-severe SARS-CoV-2 infection. TCRdb re-analysed the 5' RACE reads in MiXCR, keeping a single row per CDR3 protein. The table has 70,000 to 85,000 distinct CDR3 sequences, 13% seen once. Material for sequencing was whole blood. These receptors all come from an adult who was a healthcare worker with PCR-confirmed SARS-CoV-2 infection or an uninfected control (not recorded which).

In this sample, this clonotype turned up a few times. This chain connects TRBV20-1 to TRBJ1-1; D gene uncertain. Deletions cut 7 bases from V and 6 bases from J, with 12 bases between. This CDR3 is built from 11 residues. Germline V gene data show CDR1 as DFQATT and CDR2 as SNEGSKA (reference sequence). CDR3 sequence (DNA): TGCAGTGTCAAGAGGGAAGCTGAAGCTTTCTTT. It specifies CSVKREAEAFF.

The V call is TRBV30, the J call TRBJ2-7, with no clear D. Looked up from germline, CDR1 is GTSNPN and CDR2 is SVGIG (reference sequence). CDR3 length: 11 amino acids. The germline V and J ends were trimmed by 3 bases and 2 bases, with 5 bases remaining between them. In DNA form, the CDR3 reads TGTGCCTGGAGGGGTACCTACGAGCAGTACTTC. Amino acids: CAWRGTYEQYF. The variable domain in full, completed from reference TRBV30 and TRBJ2-7, reads SQTIHQWPATLVQPVGSPLSLECTVEGTSNPNLYWYRQAAGRGLQLLFYSVGIGQISSEVPQNLSASRPQDRQFILSSKKLLLSDSGFYLCAWRGTYEQYFGPGTRLTVT.

V gene TRBV30 combines with J gene TRBJ2-2, with 9 positions matching TRBD2. The germline gives CDR1 GTSNPN, CDR2 SVGIG (reference sequence). CDR3 length: 18 residues. V lost 2 bases to trimming and J lost 7 bases; unmatched junction nucleotides: 17. The CDR3 coding sequence is TGTGCCTGGAGTTCTTCACGTAGCGGGGGCCCCCTAAGCGGGGAGCTGTTTTTT. It is translated as CAWSSSRSGGPLSGELFF.

This clonotype has more than one count but fewer than ten. This sequence joins TRBV5-1 and TRBJ2-5; 7 bases are a match to TRBD1. The CDR3 is 13 amino acids. The V gene's germline CDR1 is SGHRS and CDR2 YFSETQ. With 7 bases clipped from V and 0 bases from J, the junction kept 3 bases outside the gene matches. The CDR3 is CASAGQDQETQYF. DNA for the CDR3: TGCGCCAGCGCCGGACAGGACCAAGAGACCCAGTACTTC.

This clonotype was counted between two and nine times. V usage is TRBV29-1 and J usage is TRBJ1-1; D gene ambiguous. Trimming removed 7 bases at V and 0 bases at J, with 9 bases between. There are 12 residues in the CDR3. CDR1 and CDR2 from the germline V gene are SQVTM and ANQGSEA. The CDR3 bases are TGCAGCGAGGGCACCCTGAACACTGAAGCTTTCTTT. It specifies CSEGTLNTEAFF.

V is TRBV11-2 and J is TRBJ1-1; D unclear. There are 12 residues in the CDR3. Per the germline V gene, CDR1 is SGHAT and CDR2 is FQNNGV. The ends were cut back, 3 bases at V and 7 bases at J, with 9 bases in the middle. CDR3 in amino acids: CASSFGSLEAFF. Here the CDR3 DNA reads TGTGCCAGCAGCTTTGGGAGCCTTGAAGCTTTCTTT.

The gene calls are TRBV19 and TRBJ2-3; 8 positions agree with TRBD1. Germline CDR1 reads LNHDA; CDR2 reads SQIVND (reference sequence). The CDR3 covers 14 residues. J lost 4 bases, V lost 7 bases, and 7 bases had no gene match. This chain's CDR3 is CASTDRGFSDTQYF. CDR3 coding DNA: TGTGCCAGTACAGACAGGGGTTTTTCAGATACGCAGTATTTT.

This chain uses TRBV5-1 with TRBJ2-2; D uncertain. Between the trimmed V and J ends, which lost 1 base and 7 bases, there was a span of 5 bases. CDR1 and CDR2 from the germline V gene are SGHRS and YFSETQ. CDR3 length: 12 amino acids. In nucleotides, the CDR3 is TGCGCCAGCAGCTTGCACGTCGGGGAGCTGTTTTTT. Its protein is CASSLHVGELFF.

This clonotype was seen many times. The chain is built from TRBV5-1 and TRBJ2-7; 8 bases match TRBD2. The trim removed 4 bases at V and 3 bases at J, leaving 12 bases unmatched. This CDR3 has 16 residues. The germline CDR1 and CDR2 sequences are SGHRS and YFSETQ. The CDR3 nucleotides read TGCGCCAGCAGCGGGGCCCGGGGTAGCGGGGACTACGAGCAGTACTTC. Its translation is CASSGARGSGDYEQYF.

The chain has TRBV5-1 and TRBJ1-1; D is possibly TRBD1 (5 bases). CDR1 is SGHRS, CDR2 YFSETQ, per germline. The CDR3 consists of 14 residues. Deletions cut 1 base from V and 0 bases from J, with 7 bases between. In nucleotides, the CDR3 is TGCGCCAGCAGCTTGTGGGGGATGAACACTGAAGCTTTCTTT. It translates to CASSLWGMNTEAFF.

This clonotype was counted at least ten times. The V call is TRBV29-1, the J call TRBJ2-6; D ambiguous. Between the trimmed V and J ends, which lost 7 bases and 2 bases, there was a span of 3 bases. Germline loops: CDR1 SQVTM, CDR2 ANQGSEA. The CDR3 is made up of 11 amino acids. The CDR3 here is CSAAGANVLTF. The CDR3 region has the DNA TGCAGCGCGGCTGGGGCCAACGTCCTGACTTTC.

As for this clonotype: A much larger clone is a single base away; this may be a read error. The genes are TRBV11-1 and TRBJ1-1, with D unclear. Germline-derived CDR1 and CDR2 are SGHAT and FQDESV (reference sequence). Trimming cost V 1 base and J 2 bases, with 5 bases left between them. The CDR3 covers 13 residues. DNA for the CDR3: TGTGCCAGCAGCTTAGTGCCCAACACTGAAGCTTTCTTT. Translating it yields CASSLVPNTEAFF.

The sample holds a few counts of this clonotype. The CDR3 DNA is TGTGCCAGCAGACCCCAAGGGACAGTTGGAAACACCATATATTTT. This sequence encodes CASRPQGTVGNTIYF. The V gene is TRBV12-3 or TRBV12-4, the J gene TRBJ1-3; 7 nucleotides align to TRBD1. This CDR3 has 15 amino acids. The V and J ends lost 6 bases and 3 bases, in that order; junction bases with no gene match: 8.

V and J are TRBV15 and TRBJ2-2; TRBD1 matches at 8 bases. The V gene end was trimmed by 1 base and the J gene end by 9 bases; junction bases not matched to a gene: 7. The length of the CDR3 is 15 residues. CDR1 is LNHNV and CDR2 is YYDKDF in the germline V gene (reference sequence). In DNA, the CDR3 is TGTGCCACCAGCAGAGCGAGACAGGGGTTGAGGGAGCTGTTTTTT. Its translation: CATSRARQGLRELFF.

This clonotype was observed at least ten times. The V call is TRBV6-6, the J call TRBJ1-4; D not resolved. The CDR3 covers 16 residues. V shed 5 bases and J shed 4 bases, with 17 bases lying between them. CDR1 and CDR2 (germline): MNHNY, SVGAGI (reference sequence). CDR3 residues: CASSPRERSFNEKLFF. The CDR3 region has the DNA TGTGCCAGCAGTCCGAGAGAGAGGTCTTTTAATGAAAAACTGTTTTTT.

This clonotype came up many times. The V and J genes are TRBV28 and TRBJ2-5; D is possibly TRBD1 (6 bases). The length of the CDR3 is 14 residues. Trimming pared 6 bases from V and 7 bases from J, leaving 18 bases between. The germline gives CDR1 MDHEN, CDR2 SYDVKM. The CDR3 DNA follows: TGTGCCAGCAGCCCAGCACAGGGCGGAGGGACCCAGTACTTC. The encoded protein is CASSPAQGGGTQYF.

This clonotype was seen more than once but under ten times. The chain recombines TRBV3-1 with TRBJ1-1; D is possibly TRBD1 (5 bases). This CDR3 comprises 14 residues. V dropped 4 bases and J dropped 4 bases, with 13 bases sitting between them. Per germline, CDR1 LGHDT and CDR2 YNNKEL (reference sequence). This CDR3 reads CASSPKGLFTEAFF. DNA of the CDR3: TGTGCCAGCAGCCCGAAGGGGCTGTTCACTGAAGCTTTCTTT.

This clonotype was seen a handful of times. The chain joins TRBV12-3 or TRBV12-4 to TRBJ1-5; a possible D gene is TRBD1 (6 bases). V lost 6 bases, J lost 6 bases, and 18 bases lay in between. This CDR3 has 15 residues. The CDR3: CASRTQGLGSQPQHF. The CDR3 nucleotides read TGTGCCAGCAGAACACAGGGTTTAGGGAGTCAGCCCCAGCATTTT.

In regard to this clonotype: This could be a read error, since a much larger clone is one nucleotide away. As the CDR3 is not closed by the conserved phenylalanine or tryptophan, this likely results from a read error. The chain has TRBV29-1 and TRBJ2-3, with 7 bases that match TRBD1. The V segment lost 7 bases and the J segment 0 bases; nucleotides outside the gene matches: 1. The CDR3 has 12 amino acids. Germline V gene lookup returns CDR1 SQVTM and CDR2 ANQGSEA. CDR3 in DNA: TGCAGCGGGACAGGCAGCACAGATACGCAGTATCTT. Protein sequence: CSGTGSTDTQYL.

This sequence joins TRBV5-1 and TRBJ2-7; TRBD1 matches at 9 bases. V was pared by 4 bases and J by 4 bases, with 15 bases of the junction left unmatched. Germline V gene lookup returns CDR1 SGHRS and CDR2 YFSETQ. The CDR3 is made up of 17 amino acids. CDR3 nucleotides: TGCGCCAGCAGCCCCCTACCCACCCGGGACAGGGTATACGAGCAGTACTTC. Translation: CASSPLPTRDRVYEQYF.

This clonotype was counted many times. V and J are TRBV7-8 and TRBJ1-5, with D tentatively TRBD1 (5 bases). CDR1 is SGHVS and CDR2 is FQNEAQ in the germline V gene. This CDR3 spans 15 amino acids. Deletions cut 1 base from V and 4 bases from J, with 11 bases between. In DNA form, the CDR3 reads TGTGCCAGCAGCTTAGAGGGGTCCCTAAATCAGCCCCAGCATTTT. Its protein product is CASSLEGSLNQPQHF.

There are a few counts of this clonotype. V and J are TRBV28 and TRBJ2-1; D gene unclear. The germline V gene encodes CDR1 MDHEN and CDR2 SYDVKM. This CDR3 has 13 residues. Trimming removed 6 bases from V and 10 bases from J, with 16 bases in between. The CDR3 protein is CASRSPPLHEQFF. DNA of the CDR3: TGTGCCAGCAGATCCCCTCCCCTCCACGAGCAGTTCTTC.

J is TRBJ2-3 and V is TRBV4-1; 11 bases fit TRBD2. From germline, CDR1 is MGHRA and CDR2 YSYEKL. The CDR3 extends over 19 amino acids. Losses at the gene ends were 4 bases for V and 5 bases for J; bases not matched to a gene: 17. The CDR3 DNA reads as TGCGCCAGCAGCCTAGGACTAGCGGGTGAAATTTTTGAAGTAGATACGCAGTATTTT. Protein: CASSLGLAGEIFEVDTQYF.

In this sample, this clonotype turned up a few times. The rearrangement joins TRBV7-2 to TRBJ2-1; TRBD2 matches 7 bases. V was clipped by 2 bases and J by 5 bases; unmatched bases: 12. The V gene's germline CDR1 is SGHTA and CDR2 FQGNSA. CDR3 length: 17 residues. As DNA, the CDR3 is TGTGCCAGCAGCTTACGGCTAGCGGTGGTTGTAGACAATGAGCAGTTCTTC. Its protein is CASSLRLAVVVDNEQFF.

This clonotype appeared a few times. V is TRBV7-6 and J is TRBJ2-7; weak D call: TRBD1 (5 bases). This CDR3 is built from 14 residues. Germline V gene lookup returns CDR1 SGHVS and CDR2 FNYEAQ. The germline V and J ends were trimmed by 5 bases and 0 bases, with 11 bases remaining between them. The CDR3 sequence: CASSARDSSYEQYF. In DNA form, the CDR3 reads TGTGCCAGCAGCGCCAGGGATAGCTCCTACGAGCAGTACTTC.

This sequence joins TRBV6-6 and TRBJ2-1, with D tentatively TRBD1 (5 bases). With 3 bases removed from V and 7 bases from J, the gap between germline ends came to 16 bases. CDR3 size: 15 residues. Per the germline V gene, CDR1 is MNHNY and CDR2 is SVGAGI (reference sequence). CDR3 region: CASSYIWSGLNEQFF. Written as DNA, the CDR3 is TGTGCCAGCAGTTATATTTGGTCAGGGCTGAATGAGCAGTTCTTC.